These T cell receptor beta chains were read from a single sample in a study of CD8 T cells in ankylosing spondylitis. MiXCR, run by TCRdb on the 5' RACE reads, gives a single entry per CDR3 protein. The data show about 540,000 distinct CDR3 sequences, roughly an eighth seen once. The material sequenced was blood, either unsorted or a sorted T cell fraction (not recorded which). The source of these receptors is a male donor with ankylosing spondylitis. Both conserved end residues are part of each CDR3. A D gene is named only where the DNA matches it firmly. Not every row has a clone size; where given, it reads once, few, many or a size class.

TRBV20-1,few,.,TRBJ1-4,CSARRRPGRGNEKLFF,TGCAGTGCTAGGCGAAGACCCGGGCGGGGTAATGAAAAACTGTTTTTT
TRBV29-1,many,TRBD1,TRBJ2-5,CSADTGGRETQYF,TGCAGCGCGGACACAGGGGGTCGGGAGACCCAGTACTTC
TRBV3-1,few,.,TRBJ1-2,CASSQSSGFNYGYTF,TGTGCCAGCAGCCAATCTTCCGGATTTAACTATGGCTACACCTTC
TRBV12-3/TRBV12-4,few,TRBD2,TRBJ2-1,CASSYPGGTSGRLFF,TGTGCCAGCAGTTATCCTGGTGGGACTAGCGGGAGATTGTTCTTC
TRBV9,.,.,TRBJ2-3,CASSGSADTQYF,TGTGCCAGCAGCGGGAGCGCAGATACGCAGTATTTT
TRBV4-1,many,.,TRBJ2-2,CASSPEPADTGELFF,TGCGCCAGCAGCCCGGAACCCGCGGACACCGGGGAGCTGTTTTTT
TRBV20-1,many,.,TRBJ2-2,CSANDYRTGELFF,TGCAGTGCCAATGACTATCGCACCGGGGAGCTGTTTTTT
TRBV27,few,.,TRBJ2-3,CASSSLPGAIDTQYF,TGTGCCAGCAGTTCCCTCCCGGGGGCGATAGATACGCAGTATTTT
TRBV5-1,many,.,TRBJ2-3,CASSLAKSTDTQYF,TGCGCCAGCAGCTTGGCAAAGAGCACAGATACGCAGTATTTT
TRBV7-9,few,.,TRBJ1-2,CASSLGPGADRGYTF,TGTGCCAGCAGCTTAGGACCAGGGGCCGACAGGGGCTACACCTTC
TRBV4-2,.,TRBD2,TRBJ2-7,CASSLGVGGVYEQYF,TGTGCCAGCAGCCTGGGGGTGGGAGGGGTTTACGAGCAGTACTTC
TRBV7-6,.,.,TRBJ1-5,CASGTRDLPQHF,TGTGCCAGCGGGACTAGAGATTTGCCCCAGCATTTT
TRBV7-9,many,.,TRBJ2-3,CASSPHWGRVDTQYF,TGTGCCAGCAGCCCCCATTGGGGGCGGGTAGATACGCAGTATTTT
TRBV12-3/TRBV12-4,few,.,TRBJ2-3,CASSRRLEDTQYF,TGTGCCAGCAGTCGCCGTCTTGAGGATACGCAGTATTTT
TRBV20-1,.,.,TRBJ1-1,CRAAVGTPSNTEAFF,TGCAGGGCCGCAGTTGGGACACCATCGAACACTGAAGCTTTCTTT
TRBV2,few,.,TRBJ2-1,CASGTTSYNEQFF,TGTGCCAGTGGAACCACGTCCTACAATGAGCAGTTCTTC
TRBV10-3,.,TRBD1,TRBJ2-7,CAISDRTGGQNEQYF,TGTGCCATCAGTGATAGGACAGGGGGTCAGAACGAGCAGTACTTC
TRBV7-9,.,.,TRBJ2-3,CASSHGESTDTQYF,TGTGCCAGCAGTCACGGGGAGAGCACAGATACGCAGTATTTT
TRBV5-1,few,.,TRBJ2-6,CASSLGPAGANVLTF,TGCGCCAGCAGCTTGGGCCCAGCTGGGGCCAACGTCCTGACTTTC
TRBV12-3/TRBV12-4,few,.,TRBJ2-4,CASSLSGVGPNIQYF,TGTGCCAGCAGTTTATCGGGAGTCGGCCCAAACATTCAGTACTTC
TRBV5-1,.,.,TRBJ2-3,CASSLALTRTDTQYF,TGCGCCAGCAGCTTGGCCCTGACTCGCACAGATACGCAGTATTTT
TRBV5-1,.,.,TRBJ2-5,CASAKGGDPKTQYF,TGCGCCAGCGCAAAGGGGGGGGACCCCAAGACCCAGTACTTC
TRBV5-1,few,TRBD1,TRBJ2-1,CASSATGTGYNEQFF,TGCGCCAGCAGCGCAACCGGGACAGGGTACAATGAGCAGTTCTTC
TRBV20-1,.,TRBD2,TRBJ2-7,CSARGGAGGEVNEQYF,TGCAGTGCTAGAGGCGGGGCCGGGGGGGAGGTTAACGAGCAGTACTTC
TRBV28,few,.,TRBJ1-5,CASSLSGGSNQPQHF,TGTGCCAGCAGTTTATCCGGGGGGAGCAATCAGCCCCAGCATTTT
TRBV5-1,.,TRBD1,TRBJ2-5,CASSSSGTGVQETQYF,TGCGCCAGCAGCTCCTCCGGGACAGGGGTCCAAGAGACCCAGTACTTC
TRBV10-3,.,TRBD2,TRBJ2-1,CAISELGTSGGAGNEQFF,TGTGCCATCAGTGAGTTAGGGACTAGCGGAGGAGCGGGCAATGAGCAGTTCTTC
TRBV4-1,many,.,TRBJ2-2,CASSPTGVVPGELFF,TGCGCCAGCAGCCCTACTGGAGTGGTCCCCGGGGAGCTGTTTTTT
TRBV15,.,TRBD2,TRBJ2-3,CATSRTSGRAHTQYF,TGTGCCACCAGCAGAACTAGCGGGCGGGCGCATACGCAGTATTTT
TRBV5-1,.,TRBD1,TRBJ2-7,CASSSGQEPYEQYF,TGCGCCAGCAGCTCCGGACAGGAGCCCTACGAGCAGTACTTC
TRBV3-1,few,.,TRBJ2-3,CASSTMGSTDTQYF,TGTGCCAGCAGCACCATGGGGTCCACAGATACGCAGTATTTT
TRBV29-1,.,.,TRBJ2-5,CSVVDPYRVETQYF,TGCAGCGTGGTGGACCCCTATCGGGTGGAGACCCAGTACTTC
TRBV10-2,few,TRBD1,TRBJ1-6,CASSDGLTGANYNSPLHF,TGCGCCAGCAGTGACGGACTGACAGGGGCAAACTATAATTCACCCCTCCACTTT
TRBV11-3,many,.,TRBJ2-1,CASSSGGNNEQFF,TGTGCCAGCAGCTCTGGCGGGAACAATGAGCAGTTCTTC
TRBV20-1,.,.,TRBJ2-3,CSASRLTSTDTQYF,TGCAGTGCTAGTCGACTTACTAGCACAGATACGCAGTATTTT
TRBV7-8,few,TRBD2,TRBJ2-3,CASSLSLAGFSDTQYF,TGTGCCAGCAGCTTATCCTTAGCGGGATTTTCTGATACGCAGTATTTT
TRBV7-9,.,TRBD2,TRBJ2-5,CATPGTSGSQETQYF,TGTGCCACTCCCGGGACTAGCGGGTCACAAGAGACCCAGTACTTC
TRBV5-5,.,.,TRBJ2-3,CASSSNIGPPAVDTQYF,TGTGCCAGCAGCTCCAACATAGGACCTCCTGCGGTAGATACGCAGTATTTT
TRBV19,.,TRBD2,TRBJ2-2,CASSIVGLAGPDIDVSRTGELFF,TGTGCCAGTAGTATAGTAGGACTAGCGGGACCTGACATTGACGTCAGTCGAACCGGGGAGCTGTTTTTT
TRBV24-1,few,.,TRBJ2-5,CATSDLASSRETQYF,TGTGCCACCAGTGATTTGGCTTCTAGTAGAGAGACCCAGTACTTC
TRBV20-1,few,.,TRBJ2-5,CSAPRPTLAGPLETQYF,TGCAGTGCTCCTCGACCCACCCTTGCGGGGCCACTGGAGACCCAGTACTTC
TRBV12-3/TRBV12-4,.,TRBD2,TRBJ2-3,CASSLEGMTSGRTADTQYF,TGTGCCAGCAGTTTAGAGGGGATGACTAGCGGGAGAACAGCAGATACGCAGTATTTT
TRBV10-2,.,.,TRBJ2-5,CASSESPRRETQYF,TGCGCCAGCAGTGAGTCTCCCCGGAGGGAGACCCAGTACTTC
TRBV12-3/TRBV12-4,many,TRBD2,TRBJ2-1,CASSRRLASYNEQFF,TGTGCCAGCAGCCGACGACTAGCTTCCTACAATGAGCAGTTCTTC
TRBV24-1,many,TRBD1,TRBJ1-5,CATSGQGRRDYSNQPQHF,TGTGCCACCAGTGGACAGGGGAGGAGGGATTATAGCAATCAGCCCCAGCATTTT
TRBV5-5,.,.,TRBJ2-1,CASSPKGHHNEQFF,TGTGCCAGCAGCCCCAAGGGACATCACAATGAGCAGTTCTTC